This is a list of T cell receptor beta chains from one sample in a study of control samples from healthy donors and cancer patients. Sequenced by immunoSEQ multiplex PCR; TCRdb stores in-frame clones only, minus some. The sample has about 150,000 clones, 93% seen once. What was sequenced was blood. The source is a man in his late teens or twenties in good health. Both conserved end residues are part of each CDR3. A D gene is named only where the DNA matches it firmly.

d_gene | len | j_gene | v_gene | CDR3aa
TRBD1 | 16 | TRBJ2-1 | TRBV9 | CASTTLIGTGAAEQFF
- | 14 | TRBJ2-4 | TRBV19 | CASSTAGGKNIQYF
- | 14 | TRBJ1-1 | TRBV30 | CAWTHPWANTEAFF
- | 15 | TRBJ1-1 | TRBV27 | CASSSATDMNTEAFF
- | 15 | TRBJ1-1 | TRBV28 | CASSWDRGLNTEAFF
TRBD1 | 16 | TRBJ1-5 | TRBV7-3 | CASCGQVLDGNQPQHF
- | 13 | TRBJ1-2 | TRBV10-1 | CASSPAIPYGYTF
TRBD2 | 15 | TRBJ2-1 | TRBV7-2 | CASSRTGTSGNEQFF
- | 12 | TRBJ2-1 | TRBV18 | CASSPPGYSQFF
TRBD2 | 16 | TRBJ2-7 | TRBV27 | CASSVRGLAVLYEQYF
- | 16 | TRBJ2-1 | TRBV6-5 | CASSYQTGTLYNEQFF
- | 13 | TRBJ1-1 | TRBV12-3/TRBV12-4 | CASSPSWQTEAFF
- | 13 | TRBJ2-7 | TRBV12-3/TRBV12-4 | CASSVISGYEQYF
- | 15 | TRBJ2-7 | TRBV5-8 | CASSLGPAGPIEQYF
TRBD1 | 17 | TRBJ2-7 | TRBV5-1 | CASSPGRAGQGSYEQYF
- | 19 | TRBJ2-1 | TRBV9 | CASSVGPRLQVSNYNEQFF
- | 15 | TRBJ1-1 | TRBV5-1 | CASSLGAGMNTEAFF
TRBD1 | 13 | TRBJ1-2 | TRBV10-1 | CASSETTGDGYTF
- | 14 | TRBJ2-3 | TRBV6-6 | CASSYSGLGDTQYF
- | 12 | TRBJ2-2 | TRBV9 | CASSVENGELFF
- | 14 | TRBJ2-7 | TRBV7-8 | CASSLVGGTYEQYF
- | 15 | TRBJ2-1 | TRBV3-1/TRBV3-2 | CASSLGGYGYNEQFF
TRBD2 | 14 | TRBJ2-1 | TRBV30 | CAWSGGTTDNEQFF
- | 15 | TRBJ1-3 | TRBV19 | CASTGSGESGNTIYF
- | 13 | TRBJ2-5 | TRBV28 | CASSTSSRDFQYF
- | 14 | TRBJ2-1 | TRBV20-1 | CSASGDGGYNEQFF